This record concerns one T cell receptor beta chain sequence. Trimming removed 2 bases at V and 1 base at J, with 17 bases between. The germline gives CDR1 LNHDA, CDR2 SQIVND (reference sequence). The length of the CDR3 is 17 residues. The data originate from a study of control samples from healthy donors and cancer patients. The assay was immunoSEQ multiplex PCR, and TCRdb's table has in-frame clones only and misses some. The sample contains 40,000 to 55,000 clones, about 93% of which appear only once. The chain carries TRBV19 and TRBJ1-1; D ambiguous. This clonotype was obtained from a woman between 45 and 60 years old with head and neck cancer. The sample consisted of PBMCs. This chain's CDR3 is CASSIIPSGGRNTEAFF. CDR3 DNA sequence: TGTGCCAGTAGTATAATACCCTCGGGAGGGAGGAACACTGAAGCTTTCTTT.